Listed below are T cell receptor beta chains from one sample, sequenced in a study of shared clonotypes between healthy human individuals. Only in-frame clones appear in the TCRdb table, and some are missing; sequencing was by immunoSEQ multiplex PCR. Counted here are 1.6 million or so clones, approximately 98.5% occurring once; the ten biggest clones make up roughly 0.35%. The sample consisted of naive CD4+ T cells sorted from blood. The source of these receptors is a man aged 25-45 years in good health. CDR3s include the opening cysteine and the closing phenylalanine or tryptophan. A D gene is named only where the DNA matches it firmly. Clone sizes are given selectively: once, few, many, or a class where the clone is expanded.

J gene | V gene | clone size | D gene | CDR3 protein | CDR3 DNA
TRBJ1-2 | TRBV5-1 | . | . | CASSRVQGGGYGYTF | TGCGCCAGCAGCCGAGTCCAGGGTGGAGGGTATGGCTACACCTTC
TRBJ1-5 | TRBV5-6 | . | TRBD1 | CASSLWDSLASNQPQHF | TGTGCCAGCAGCTTGTGGGACAGCCTAGCTAGCAATCAGCCCCAGCATTTT
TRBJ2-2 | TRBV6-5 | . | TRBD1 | CASSWTGDTGELFF | TGTGCCAGCAGTTGGACAGGGGACACCGGGGAGCTGTTTTTT
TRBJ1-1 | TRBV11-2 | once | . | CASSLNGELSEAFF | TGTGCCAGCAGCTTAAACGGGGAGCTGTCTGAAGCTTTCTTT
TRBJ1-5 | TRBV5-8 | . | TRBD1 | CASRDRENQPQHF | TGTGCCAGCAGGGACAGGGAGAATCAGCCCCAGCATTTT
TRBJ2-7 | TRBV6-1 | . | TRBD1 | CASRDWTGRYEQYF | TGTGCCAGCAGGGACTGGACAGGGCGGTACGAGCAGTACTTC
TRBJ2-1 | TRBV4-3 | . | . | CASSRRGGRESYNEQFF | TGCGCCAGCAGCCGACGGGGTGGGCGGGAATCCTACAATGAGCAGTTCTTC
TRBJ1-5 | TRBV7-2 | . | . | CASSLAHRDISNQPQHF | TGTGCCAGCAGCTTAGCCCACCGGGATATTAGCAATCAGCCCCAGCATTTT
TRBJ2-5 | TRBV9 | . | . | CASSGTYKETQYF | TGTGCCAGCAGCGGGACATACAAAGAGACCCAGTACTTC
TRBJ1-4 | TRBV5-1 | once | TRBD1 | CASSFDGQGGEKLFF | TGCGCCAGCAGCTTTGACGGACAGGGGGGTGAAAAACTGTTTTTT
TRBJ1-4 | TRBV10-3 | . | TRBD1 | CATTGTGGPDEKLFF | TGTGCCACCACCGGGACAGGGGGCCCGGATGAAAAACTGTTTTTT
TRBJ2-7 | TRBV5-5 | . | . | CASSPGLIYEQYF | TGTGCCAGCAGCCCCGGACTGATCTACGAGCAGTACTTC
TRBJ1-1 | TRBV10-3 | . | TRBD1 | CAISDVAGGGKNTEAFF | TGTGCCATCAGTGATGTGGCAGGGGGAGGAAAAAACACTGAAGCTTTCTTT
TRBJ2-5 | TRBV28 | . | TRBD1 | CASSSPGTVQETQYF | TGTGCCAGCAGCTCACCCGGGACAGTACAAGAGACCCAGTACTTC
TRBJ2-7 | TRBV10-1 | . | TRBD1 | CASSRDRYSYEQYF | TGCGCCAGCAGCCGGGACAGGTACTCCTACGAGCAGTACTTC
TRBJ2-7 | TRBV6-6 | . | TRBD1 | CASSFSRTGMFSEQYF | TGTGCCAGCAGTTTCTCAAGGACAGGGATGTTTAGCGAGCAGTACTTC
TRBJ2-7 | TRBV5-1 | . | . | CATTPGVGMNAEQYF | TGCGCCACCACCCCGGGGGTGGGTATGAACGCCGAGCAGTACTTC
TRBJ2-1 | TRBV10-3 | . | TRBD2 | CATEGLAGINEQFF | TGTGCCACCGAGGGACTAGCGGGCATCAATGAGCAGTTCTTC
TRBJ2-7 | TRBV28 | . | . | CASSLVRGRLADRYYEQYF | TGTGCCAGCAGTTTAGTTAGGGGGCGGCTAGCGGATCGGTACTACGAGCAGTACTTC
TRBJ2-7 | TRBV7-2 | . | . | CASSPRGGSYEQYF | TGTGCCAGCAGCCCCAGGGGGGGTTCCTACGAGCAGTACTTC